This T cell receptor (beta chain) was sequenced during a study of early T cells in non-severe SARS-CoV-2 infection. Whole-study context: The chains were unpaired, and the sequenced material was bulk RNA from unsorted whole blood. Notes on the study in general: Matching against VDJdb likely underestimated virus-specific expansions, favoring anti-spike CD8.

Unique molecular identifier tags were affixed to discrete cDNA molecules. TCRdb passed the 5' RACE reads through MiXCR, listing each CDR3 protein once. The sample contains 100,000 to 120,000 distinct CDR3 sequences, around an eighth of which appear only once. In regard to this clonotype: No antigen is known for it.

Deletions cut 3 bases from V and 1 base from J, with 8 bases between. The CDR3 has 14 residues. Looked up from germline, CDR1 is SGHTA and CDR2 is FQGNSA. This sequence was found in an adult who was a healthcare worker with PCR-confirmed SARS-CoV-2 infection or an uninfected control (not recorded which). The rearrangement joins TRBV7-2 to TRBJ2-3; unclear D gene. This material consisted of whole blood, taken at baseline. In DNA form, the CDR3 reads TGTGCCAGCAGCTTTGGTCCAGGCACAGATACGCAGTATTTT. Protein sequence: CASSFGPGTDTQYF.